A single sample gave rise to the 2 T cell receptor beta chains below, sequenced in a study of T cell repertoires in cytomegalovirus infection. TCRdb ran MiXCR on the reads and lists one entry per CDR3 protein. The data contain just under 550,000 distinct CDR3 sequences, about 30% of them singletons. Sequences were obtained from PBMCs. The receptors originated from a human donor in good health (CMV status not recorded). Some clones in this sample may be carry-over from other donors' samples.

J is TRBJ2-5 and V is TRBV7-8, with D uncertain. Trimming shortened V by 4 bases and J by 4 bases, and 13 bases separated the two germline ends. In germline, CDR1 is SGHVS, CDR2 FQNEAQ. The CDR3 is 14 residues long. CDR3 in amino acids: CASSSTLITETQYF. As DNA, the CDR3 is TGTGCCAGCAGCTCGACTCTAATAACAGAGACCCAGTACTTC. Together with reference TRBV7-8 and TRBJ2-5, the CDR3 gives the full variable domain: GAGVSQSPRYKVAKRGQDVALRCDPISGHVSLFWYQQALGQGPEFLTYFQNEAQLDKSGLPSDRFFAERPEGSVSTLKIQRTQQEDSAVYLCASSSTLITETQYFGPGTRLLVL.

This clonotype has at least ten counts. J is TRBJ2-1 and V is TRBV19; the D is unclear. There are 14 residues in the CDR3. The V gene lost 4 bases and the J gene lost 0 bases, with 7 bases spanning the gap. Germline lookup yields CDR1 LNHDA and CDR2 SQIVND (reference sequence). The CDR3 here is CASSTWGSYNEQFF. CDR3 nucleotides: TGTGCCAGTAGTACATGGGGCTCCTACAATGAGCAGTTCTTC.